This TCR beta chain was captured in a study of monozygotic twins with cystic fibrosis. Clones were read by immunoSEQ multiplex PCR, and TCRdb kept only the in-frame ones, dropping some. The sample consists of tens of thousands of clones, just over 95% of them appearing once. This sequence was found in a girl aged 2-15 years with cystic fibrosis. The specimen was blood.

CDR3 sequence: CASSLVLGLYNEQFF. DNA for the CDR3: TGTGCCAGCAGCTTAGTACTAGGGCTCTACAATGAGCAGTTCTTC. V is TRBV7-9 and J is TRBJ2-1; D is possibly TRBD2 (5 bases). Germline assignment: CDR1 SEHNR and CDR2 FQNEAQ (reference sequence). There are 15 residues in the CDR3. With 1 base removed from V and 3 bases from J, the gap between germline ends came to 10 bases. The complete variable domain, with remaining parts taken from reference TRBV7-9 and TRBJ2-1, reads DTGVSQNPRHKITKRGQNVTFRCDPISEHNRLYWYRQTLGQGPEFLTYFQNEAQLEKSRLLSDRFSAERPKGSFSTLEIQRTEQGDSAMYLCASSLVLGLYNEQFFGPGTRLTVL.